This TCR beta chain was captured in a study of cytomegalovirus exposure and HLA in healthy donors. Study information: Out of about 190 million T cells, an earlier analysis found some 120 million unique TCR beta sequences in total. Whole-study findings and limits: CMV antigen specificity was confirmed in vitro for three CMV-associated chains.

This clone has just a few counts. Its antigen is unknown. 13 Jbeta primers and 60 Vbeta primers were used for the PCR. Some clones are missing from TCRdb's copy, which holds only in-frame ones; the method was immunoSEQ multiplex PCR. This sample carries some 180,000 clones, roughly 70% of them seen once, and the ten largest clones take about 3%. Sequenced: PBMCs. This clonotype was sampled from a male donor in good health and CMV-seronegative.

The CDR3 DNA is TGTGCCAGCAGCTCCGAACCGGGTTTACGCAATCAGCCCCAGCATTTT. It specifies CASSSEPGLRNQPQHF. V gene TRBV27 combines with J gene TRBJ1-5; D is unresolved. The CDR3 is 16 amino acids. CDR1 and CDR2 (germline): MNHEY, SMNVEV (reference sequence). V was clipped by 6 bases and J by 2 bases, with 17 bases between them.